One and the same sample provided the 28 T cell receptor beta chains below, sequenced in a study of blood T cell repertoires in COVID-19. Generated by immunoSEQ multiplex PCR, the TCRdb table keeps only in-frame clones and is missing some. The sample gives a few hundred thousand clones, 91% of which show up once; approximately 2.6% is in the top ten. The sequencing input was peripheral blood. The receptors shown here come from a person aged 18-29 years with COVID-19, enrolled during active disease.

This chain connects TRBV28 to TRBJ2-2, with a possible D match to TRBD1 (5 bases). Germline assignment: CDR1 MDHEN and CDR2 SYDVKM. V was pared by 4 bases and J by 7 bases, with 10 bases between. CDR3 size: 13 residues. In DNA form, the CDR3 reads TGTGCCAGCAGTTCACAGACAGTCGGGGAGCTGTTTTTT. Encoded protein: CASSSQTVGELFF. Filled out from reference TRBV28 and TRBJ2-2, the complete variable domain reads DVKVTQSSRYLVKRTGEKVFLECVQDMDHENMFWYRQDPGLGLRLIYFSYDVKMKEKGDIPEGYSVSREKKERFSLILESASTNQTSMYLCASSSQTVGELFFGEGSRLTVL.

V is TRBV7-2 and J is TRBJ2-3; TRBD2 matches 10 bases. From germline, CDR1 is SGHTA and CDR2 FQGNSA. V was clipped by 11 bases and J by 11 bases; unmatched bases: 13. The CDR3 has 13 residues. The CDR3 sequence is CASRLGLAGEQYF. CDR3 DNA sequence: TGTGCCTCCCGGCTGGGGCTAGCGGGGGAGCAGTATTTT.

In its sample, this clone was seen once. The J gene is TRBJ2-5, the V gene TRBV24-1; the match to TRBD1 covers 7 bases. The CDR3 totals 14 residues. Germline-derived CDR1 and CDR2 are KGHDR and SFDVKD. V trimming: 7 bases; J trimming: 5 bases; junction bases outside the gene matches: 9. CDR3 sequence (DNA): TGTGCCACCAGCCCAACAGGGGCCGGGGAGACCCAGTACTTC. Its protein is CATSPTGAGETQYF.

This clone was found a few times. Additional DNA sequences in this sample encode the identical CDR3. This chain links TRBV4-3 with TRBJ2-2; the D gene is possibly TRBD2 (6 bases). Between the trimmed V and J ends, which lost 4 bases and 7 bases, there was a span of 7 bases. In germline, CDR1 is LGHNA, CDR2 YSLEER. The length of the CDR3 is 12 residues. The CDR3 loop is CASSPGSGELFF. CDR3 DNA sequence: TGCGCCAGCAGCCCCGGGAGCGGGGAGCTGTTTTTT.

The V call is TRBV27, the J call TRBJ1-1; D ambiguous. Between the trimmed V and J ends, which lost 4 bases and 10 bases, there was a span of 16 bases. This CDR3 is 13 amino acids long. Per germline, CDR1 MNHEY and CDR2 SMNVEV (reference sequence). CDR3 sequence: CASSSRGTEVAFF. CDR3 DNA: TGTGCCAGCAGTTCCCGGGGTACGGAGGTAGCTTTCTTT.

This chain links TRBV19 with TRBJ1-2; D is perhaps TRBD1 (6 bases). Germline V lookup: CDR1 LNHDA, CDR2 SQIVND (reference sequence). This CDR3 region has 15 residues. V was clipped by 3 bases and J by 4 bases, with 15 bases between them. Written as DNA, the CDR3 is TGTGCCAGTAGTATCGACGGGACAAGCTTCTATGGCTACACCTTC. Amino acids: CASSIDGTSFYGYTF.

V gene TRBV5-1 combines with J gene TRBJ2-1, with D possibly being TRBD1 (6 bases). Deletions cut 2 bases from V and 0 bases from J, with 9 bases between. Germline assignment: CDR1 SGHRS and CDR2 YFSETQ. The CDR3 runs to 15 residues. The CDR3 spells CASSFDRSSYNEQFF. CDR3 sequence (DNA): TGCGCCAGCAGCTTCGACAGGAGCTCCTACAATGAGCAGTTCTTC.

The chain combines TRBV29-1 with TRBJ2-7; no clear D. Germline V lookup: CDR1 SQVTM, CDR2 ANQGSEA. With 7 bases removed from V and 5 bases from J, the gap between germline ends came to 12 bases. This CDR3 has 11 residues. The DNA for the CDR3 is TGCAGCGCCCAGAGGTCCCACGAGCAGTACTTC. Its translation: CSAQRSHEQYF.

The chain joins TRBV4-3 to TRBJ1-2; D might be TRBD1 (6 bases). From germline, CDR1 is LGHNA and CDR2 YSLEER. The CDR3 runs to 12 residues. V was cut by 4 bases and J by 7 bases, with 10 bases left in between. For the CDR3, the DNA is TGCGCCAGCAGCCGAGACAGGTCTGGCTACACCTTC. Protein product: CASSRDRSGYTF.

This clone has only one observation. CDR3 amino acids: CASSALQTGNTEAFF. The CDR3 bases are TGTGCCAGTAGTGCACTCCAAACAGGGAACACTGAAGCTTTCTTT. This chain uses TRBV19 with TRBJ1-1, with D possibly matching TRBD1 (5 bases). Germline CDR1 reads LNHDA; CDR2 reads SQIVND (reference sequence). The V gene lost 5 bases and the J gene lost 1 base, with 14 bases spanning the gap. The CDR3 is 15 residues long.

This clone appeared a few times. The rearrangement links TRBV6-1 to TRBJ1-5; no clear D gene. With 0 bases removed from V and 7 bases from J, the gap between germline ends came to 7 bases. CDR3 length equals 13 residues. Germline-derived CDR1 and CDR2 are MNHNS and SASEGT. CDR3 region: CASSEANRQPQHF. The CDR3 DNA reads TGTGCCAGCAGTGAAGCGAACAGACAGCCCCAGCATTTT.

The chain's CDR3 is CASRDGITGRGTEAFF. The CDR3 nucleotides are TGTGCCAGCAGGGACGGGATTACAGGGAGGGGAACTGAAGCTTTCTTT. This chain joins TRBV5-6 and TRBJ1-1, with a tentative D call TRBD1 (6 bases). The CDR3 runs to 16 residues. Germline CDR1 SGHDT, CDR2 YYEEEE. Trimming removed 5 bases from V and 5 bases from J, with 22 bases in between.

The V call is TRBV2, the J call TRBJ1-2; 9 bases agree with TRBD1. The germline V gene has CDR1 SNHLY and CDR2 FYNNEI. V lost 7 bases, J lost 6 bases, and 9 bases stayed unmatched. This CDR3 spans 14 amino acids. This CDR3 is CASKEDRGSDGYTF. The CDR3 DNA reads TGTGCCAGCAAGGAGGACAGGGGATCGGATGGCTACACCTTC.

V gene TRBV4-1 combines with J gene TRBJ2-3; perhaps TRBD2 as D (5 bases). Looked up from germline, CDR1 is MGHRA and CDR2 is YSYEKL. V was shortened by 3 bases and J by 11 bases, with 15 bases between the two germline ends. The CDR3 has 13 amino acids. CDR3 residues: CASSQPEEAVQYF. The CDR3 nucleotides are TGCGCCAGCAGCCAGCCTGAAGAAGCGGTGCAGTATTTT.

The chain links TRBV6-5 to TRBJ2-2, with D possibly being TRBD1 (5 bases). Germline CDR1 reads MNHEY; CDR2 reads SVGAGI. The CDR3 loop spans 15 amino acids. V was shortened by 6 bases and J by 1 base, with 12 bases between the two germline ends. CDR3 sequence reads: CASSLIGQNTGELFF. The CDR3 DNA reads as TGTGCCAGCAGCTTGATCGGACAGAACACCGGGGAGCTGTTTTTT.

The rearrangement links TRBV9 to TRBJ2-1; D possibly corresponds to TRBD2 (5 bases). V dropped 4 bases and J dropped 9 bases, with 14 bases sitting between them. Per germline, CDR1 SGDLS and CDR2 YYNGEE. The CDR3 contains 13 residues. The CDR3 bases are TGTGCCAGCAGCCCCCTCGCGGCGGGTGAGCAGTTCTTC. Translation gives CASSPLAAGEQFF.

The rearrangement joins TRBV5-4 to TRBJ2-3, with TRBD2 matching 9 bases. Trimming took 3 bases from V and 1 from J; bases not matched to a gene: 6. CDR3 length equals 16 residues. Germline V gene sequence: CDR1 SGHNT, CDR2 YYREEE (reference sequence). DNA for the CDR3: TGTGCCAGCAGCTCGCCGACTAGCGGACGCACAGATACGCAGTATTTT. Translating it yields CASSSPTSGRTDTQYF.

This chain joins TRBV7-3 and TRBJ2-2; 9 bases agree with TRBD1. The CDR3 runs to 15 residues. Germline trimming cut 4 bases from V and 6 bases from J; bases unmatched to any gene: 6. Germline V gene data show CDR1 as SGHTA and CDR2 as FQGTGA. CDR3 loop: CASSSRGTGPGELFF. Written as DNA, the CDR3 is TGTGCCAGCAGCTCAAGAGGGACAGGGCCCGGGGAGCTGTTTTTT.

The J gene is TRBJ2-7, the V gene TRBV5-1; 7 nucleotides agree with TRBD2. In germline, CDR1 is SGHRS, CDR2 YFSETQ. The CDR3 has 14 residues. Losses at the gene ends were 0 bases for V and 5 bases for J; bases not matched to a gene: 5. CDR3 in amino acids: CASSLEGLENEQYF. The DNA for the CDR3 is TGCGCCAGCAGCTTGGAAGGACTAGAGAACGAGCAGTACTTC. The variable domain in full, with the rest retrieved from reference TRBV5-1 and TRBJ2-7, is KAGVTQTPRYLIKTRGQQVTLSCSPISGHRSVSWYQQTPGQGLQFLFEYFSETQRNKGNFPGRFSGRQFSNSRSEMNVSTLELGDSALYLCASSLEGLENEQYFGPGTRLTVT.

This chain joins TRBV2 and TRBJ1-5, with D hard to call. There are 12 residues in the CDR3. V gave up 6 bases and J gave up 4 bases, with 7 bases separating them. Germline assignment: CDR1 SNHLY and CDR2 FYNNEI. The CDR3 is CASRVTNQPQHF. The CDR3 region has the DNA TGTGCCAGCAGGGTGACTAATCAGCCCCAGCATTTT.

The rearrangement uses TRBV19 and TRBJ1-1; 8 positions agree with TRBD1. Looked up from germline, CDR1 is LNHDA and CDR2 is SQIVND (reference sequence). V lost 11 bases to trimming and J lost 6 bases; unmatched junction nucleotides: 11. The CDR3 runs to 13 residues. This CDR3 reads CASNDRGLAEAFF. CDR3 DNA sequence: TGTGCCTCAAATGACAGGGGTTTGGCTGAAGCTTTCTTT.

The CDR3, as DNA: TGTGCCAGCAGTTGGGCCCTACGGGAGACCCAGTACTTC. It translates to CASSWALRETQYF. The chain is built from TRBV6-6 and TRBJ2-5; D is ambiguous. CDR1 and CDR2 from the germline V gene are MNHNY and SVGAGI (reference sequence). This CDR3 spans 13 amino acids. The V end was cut by 4 bases, the J end by 5 bases, with 11 bases between.

This chain uses TRBV5-1 with TRBJ2-3; the D gene is possibly TRBD2 (5 bases). This CDR3 is 15 amino acids long. Germline V gene data show CDR1 as SGHRS and CDR2 as YFSETQ. Trimming stripped 0 bases from V and 2 bases from J, with 10 bases between. CDR3 residues: CASSLVGLDTDTQYF. The CDR3 bases are TGCGCCAGCAGCTTGGTCGGACTCGACACAGATACGCAGTATTTT.

The V call is TRBV2, the J call TRBJ1-1; 8 bases fit TRBD1. CDR1 SNHLY and CDR2 FYNNEI come from the germline V gene. With V trimmed by 5 bases and J by 3 bases, 5 bases remained unmatched. This CDR3 comprises 14 residues. The CDR3 nucleotides are TGTGCCAGCAGTCCCAGGGGGCGATACACTGAAGCTTTCTTT. Amino acid sequence: CASSPRGRYTEAFF.

In its sample, this clone was seen once. The chain recombines TRBV20-1 with TRBJ2-5; D call uncertain. The V gene's germline CDR1 is DFQATT and CDR2 SNEGSKA (reference sequence). V was shortened by 6 bases and J by 4 bases, with 18 bases between the two germline ends. The CDR3 is 14 amino acids. The CDR3 here is CSASNLVGGETQYF. For the CDR3, the DNA is TGCAGTGCCAGTAACCTAGTTGGTGGAGAGACCCAGTACTTC.

The CDR3 here is CSVEDGVGHIDGYTF. DNA of the CDR3: TGCAGCGTTGAAGATGGGGTGGGACATATAGATGGCTACACCTTC. The chain links TRBV29-1 to TRBJ1-2; a possible D gene is TRBD1 (6 bases). The CDR3 is 15 residues long. CDR1 and CDR2 from the germline V gene are SQVTM and ANQGSEA. The V end lost 0 bases, the J end lost 6 bases, and 17 bases lay between the germline ends.

V gene TRBV5-1 combines with J gene TRBJ1-2; D ambiguous. Between the trimmed V and J ends, which lost 4 bases and 4 bases, there was a span of 14 bases. The CDR3 contains 14 residues. Per germline, CDR1 SGHRS and CDR2 YFSETQ. The CDR3 loop reads CASSRGQLGYGYTF. CDR3 sequence (DNA): TGCGCCAGCAGCAGAGGCCAGCTCGGCTATGGCTACACCTTC.

DNA for the CDR3: TGTGCCAGCAGCCTACTAGCGGGAGGCGCCGGGGAGCTGTTTTTT. Protein product: CASSLLAGGAGELFF. The genes are TRBV6-5 and TRBJ2-2; 12 bases align to TRBD2. This CDR3 spans 15 amino acids. V was clipped by 6 bases and J by 6 bases; unmatched bases: 5. Germline V gene lookup returns CDR1 MNHEY and CDR2 SVGAGI.